The entry below describes one TCR beta chain. These data belong to a study of shared clonotypes between healthy human individuals. The sorted-subset replicate PCRs were given about 200 ng DNA, which is tens of thousands of T cell genomes. The protocol was immunoSEQ multiplex PCR, while the TCRdb copy is restricted to in-frame clones and leaves out a portion. The sample lists a few million clones, over 85% seen once, with about 0.41% in the top ten. The length of the CDR3 is 15 residues. CDR1 SGDLS and CDR2 YYNGEE come from the germline V gene. With 0 bases clipped from V and 9 bases from J, the junction kept 6 bases outside the gene matches.

Input material: naive CD4+ T cells from PBMCs. Documented subset: CD45RA+ positively selected. The sequence came from a man aged 18 to 29 in good health. Some clones in this sample may be carry-over from other donors' samples. This chain uses TRBV9 with TRBJ2-1, with 10 positions matching TRBD2. CDR3 sequence reads: CASSVDFGLAAEQFF. The CDR3, as DNA: TGTGCCAGCAGCGTAGATTTCGGACTAGCGGCTGAGCAGTTCTTC.